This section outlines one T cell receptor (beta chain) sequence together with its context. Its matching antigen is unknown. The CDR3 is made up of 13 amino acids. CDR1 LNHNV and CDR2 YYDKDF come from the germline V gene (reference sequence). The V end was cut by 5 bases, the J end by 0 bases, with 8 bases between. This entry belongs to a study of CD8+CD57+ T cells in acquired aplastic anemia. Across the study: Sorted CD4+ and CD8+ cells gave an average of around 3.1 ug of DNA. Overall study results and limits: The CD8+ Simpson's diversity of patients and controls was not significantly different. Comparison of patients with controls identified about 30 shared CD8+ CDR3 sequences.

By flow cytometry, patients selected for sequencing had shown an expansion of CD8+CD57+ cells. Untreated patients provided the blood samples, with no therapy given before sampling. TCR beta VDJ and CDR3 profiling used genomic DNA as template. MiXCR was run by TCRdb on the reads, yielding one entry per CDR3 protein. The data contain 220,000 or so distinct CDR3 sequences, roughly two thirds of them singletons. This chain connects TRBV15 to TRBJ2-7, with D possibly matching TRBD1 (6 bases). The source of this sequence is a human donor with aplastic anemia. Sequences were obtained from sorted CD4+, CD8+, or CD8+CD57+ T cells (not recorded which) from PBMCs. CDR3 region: CATSEDSSYEQYF. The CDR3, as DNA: TGTGCCACCAGCGAGGACAGCTCCTACGAGCAGTACTTC.